This record concerns one T cell receptor beta chain sequence. Antigen specificity is unknown. CDR1 is LNHDA and CDR2 is SQIVND in the germline V gene (reference sequence). The CDR3 runs to 13 residues. The ends were cut back, 9 bases at V and 5 bases at J, with 13 bases in the middle. Profiled with immunoSEQ multiplex PCR; TCRdb holds only in-frame clones, not every one. The data show fewer than 1.6 million clones, with 97% to 99% seen just once and over 0.3% held by the top ten. The split of CD4+ cells yielded CD45RA+ naive and CD45RA-negative memory subsets. The data belong to a study of shared clonotypes between healthy human individuals. Study findings and constraints: Tissue TCR repertoires likely differ from these blood-only repertoires. Clonotypes which were not shared had lower generation probabilities than clonotypes that all four donors shared. The expectation was that sequencing depth would affect clonotype sharing among donors.

The sequenced material came from naive CD4+ T cells sorted from blood. Subset meaning: CD45RA+ positively selected. The receptor was isolated from a man under 40 in good health. This rearrangement joins TRBV19 to TRBJ2-2; no firm D call. DNA of the CDR3: TGTGCCAGCCTCAGGAGAGGAACCGGGGAGCTGTTTTTT. Residues: CASLRRGTGELFF.